This TCR beta chain was recorded in a study of cytomegalovirus exposure and HLA in healthy donors. Whole-study findings and limits: Subsequent analysis showed first-cohort TCR clusters tending to co-occur in 120 validation repertoires.

V lost 5 bases and J 4 bases, leaving 12 bases between the germline ends. Germline CDR1 reads SGHVS; CDR2 reads FQNEAQ. This CDR3 is built from 14 residues. For this clone: What it binds is not known.

This table comes from immunoSEQ multiplex PCR, and its TCRdb copy is limited to in-frame clones, with some not included. The sample has fewer than 200,000 clones, roughly 89% seen once. This TCR came from a woman in her twenties or thirties in good health and CMV-seronegative. V gene TRBV7-8 combines with J gene TRBJ1-5; unclear D gene. The sample consisted of PBMCs. This CDR3 is CASSPKGGNQPQHF. The CDR3 DNA follows: TGTGCCAGCAGCCCTAAGGGAGGGAATCAGCCCCAGCATTTT.